Presented here are 5 T cell receptor beta chains from one specimen sequenced in a study of shared clonotypes between healthy human individuals. Naive CD8 cells lacked CD45RO and underwent positive selection for CCR7, leaving out terminally differentiated effector memory CD45RA+ cells. Profiled with immunoSEQ multiplex PCR; TCRdb holds only in-frame clones, not every one. Among around 1.9 million clones listed, over 85% were seen once. Sequencing used naive CD8+ T cells from PBMCs. These receptors originate from a man aged 18-30 years in good health. Some clones in this sample may be carry-over from other donors' samples.

The J gene is TRBJ2-1, the V gene TRBV4-1; 10 bases map to TRBD2. Germline V gene sequence: CDR1 MGHRA, CDR2 YSYEKL. After removal of 4 bases from V and 9 bases from J, the junction contained 9 bases not matched to a gene. The CDR3 runs 15 residues. CDR3 sequence: CASSLTLAGVGEQFF. CDR3 bases: TGCGCCAGCAGCCTGACCCTAGCGGGAGTTGGTGAGCAGTTCTTC.

The chain joins TRBV2 to TRBJ2-4; TRBD2 agrees at 8 bases. V shed 8 bases, J shed 4 bases, and the junction held 4 bases outside the gene matches. The CDR3 has 13 residues. CDR1 is SNHLY, CDR2 FYNNEI, per germline. CDR3 amino acids: CASRPSGKNIQYF. CDR3 DNA sequence: TGTGCCAGCCGCCCTAGCGGGAAAAACATTCAGTACTTC.

The V call is TRBV19, the J call TRBJ2-5; the match to TRBD1 covers 7 bases. The V gene's germline CDR1 is LNHDA and CDR2 SQIVND (reference sequence). The CDR3 spans 17 residues. Germline trimming cut 5 bases from V and 5 bases from J; bases unmatched to any gene: 17. CDR3 protein: CASSWSGRGILTETQYF. As DNA, the CDR3 is TGTGCCAGTAGTTGGTCTGGCAGGGGGATTTTAACTGAGACCCAGTACTTC. Full variable domain (missing parts from reference TRBV19 and TRBJ2-5): DGGITQSPKYLFRKEGQNVTLSCEQNLNHDAMYWYRQDPGQGLRLIYYSQIVNDFQKGDIAEGYSVSREKKESFPLTVTSAQKNPTAFYLCASSWSGRGILTETQYFGPGTRLLVL.

This CDR3 is CASSQDWEGASNQPQHF. The CDR3 nucleotides are TGTGCCAGCAGCCAAGATTGGGAGGGGGCGAGCAATCAGCCCCAGCATTTT. The V call is TRBV14, the J call TRBJ1-5; 7 bases line up with TRBD1. CDR3 length: 17 residues. V was pared by 0 bases and J by 1 base, with 6 bases of the junction left unmatched. Germline assignment: CDR1 SGHDN and CDR2 FVKESK.

A remark on this clone: Other DNA sequences of this sample code for an identical CDR3. This chain uses TRBV7-9 with TRBJ2-7, with 7 bases that match TRBD1. Germline trimming cut 3 bases from V and 2 bases from J; bases unmatched to any gene: 4. The germline V gene has CDR1 SEHNR and CDR2 FQNEAQ (reference sequence). This CDR3 has 14 residues. This CDR3 reads CASSFSGTAYEQYF. CDR3 bases: TGTGCCAGCAGCTTCTCCGGGACAGCCTACGAGCAGTACTTC.